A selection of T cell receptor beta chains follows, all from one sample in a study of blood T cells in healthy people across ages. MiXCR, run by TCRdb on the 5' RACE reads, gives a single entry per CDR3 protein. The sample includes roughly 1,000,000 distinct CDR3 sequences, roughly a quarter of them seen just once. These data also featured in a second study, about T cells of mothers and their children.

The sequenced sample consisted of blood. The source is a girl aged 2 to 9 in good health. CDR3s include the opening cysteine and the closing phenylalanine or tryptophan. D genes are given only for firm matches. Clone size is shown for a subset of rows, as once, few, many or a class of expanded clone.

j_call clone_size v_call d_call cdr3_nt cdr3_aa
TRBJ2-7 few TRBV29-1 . TGCAGCGTTGACTCCTGGGAACCCCCCTACGAGCAGTACTTC CSVDSWEPPYEQYF
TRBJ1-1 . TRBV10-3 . TGTGCCATCAGTGCAATATGGACGGCCAACACTGAAGCTTTCTTT CAISAIWTANTEAFF
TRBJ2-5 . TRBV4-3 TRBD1 TGCGCTAGCAGCCCGGGACAGGGGGAAGGTGATGAGACCCAGTACTTC CASSPGQGEGDETQYF
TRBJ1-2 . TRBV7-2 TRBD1 TGTGCCAGCAGTAGCACAGGGGAAGCTGGCTACACCTTC CASSSTGEAGYTF
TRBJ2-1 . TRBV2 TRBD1 TGTGCCAGCAGTGAGGGACAGGGATTGTCAGTTTACAATGAGCAGTTCTTC CASSEGQGLSVYNEQFF
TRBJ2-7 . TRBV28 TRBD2 TGTGCCAGCAGCTCGGGACTAGTCCCAATCTACGAGCAGTACTTC CASSSGLVPIYEQYF
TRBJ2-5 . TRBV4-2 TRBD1 TGTGCCAGCAGCTTACAGGGGATGAAGACCCAGTACTTC CASSLQGMKTQYF
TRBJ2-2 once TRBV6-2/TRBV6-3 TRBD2 TGTGCCAGCAGCCCCCCGACTAGCGGGGGCCCGAACACCGGGGAGCTGTTTTTT CASSPPTSGGPNTGELFF
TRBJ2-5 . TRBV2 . TGTGCCAGCAGTTCCCCGGGACGGGTAATACAAGAGACCCAGTACTTC CASSSPGRVIQETQYF
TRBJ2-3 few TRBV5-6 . TGTGCCAGCAGCTCCTCGACTAGAAGCAGCACAGATACGCAGTATTTT CASSSSTRSSTDTQYF
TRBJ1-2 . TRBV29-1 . TGCAGCGTTGTAACAGAATATGGCTACACCTTC CSVVTEYGYTF
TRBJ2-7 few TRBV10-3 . TGTGCCATCAGTGGGGTGTCGGGCTACGAGCAGTACTTC CAISGVSGYEQYF
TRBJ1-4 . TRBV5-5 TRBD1 TGTGCCAGCAGCCCTCCGGGACAGGCAAATGAAAAACTGTTTTTT CASSPPGQANEKLFF
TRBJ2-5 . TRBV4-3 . TGCGCCAGCAGCCAAGGGGGGAGGTTGGAGACCCAGTACTTC CASSQGGRLETQYF
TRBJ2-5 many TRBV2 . TGTGCCAGCGAAGGGGTGCATTTGTACCAAGAGACCCAGTACTTC CASEGVHLYQETQYF
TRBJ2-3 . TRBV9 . TGTGCCAGCAGCGCCGGCGGCAGAGAAGATACGCAGTATTTT CASSAGGREDTQYF
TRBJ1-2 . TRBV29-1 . TGCAGCGTTGAGCAGCCGGGACACACCTATGGCTACACCTTC CSVEQPGHTYGYTF
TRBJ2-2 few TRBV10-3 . TGTGCCATCACCGAGGGGGGCACCGGGGAGCTGTTTTTT CAITEGGTGELFF
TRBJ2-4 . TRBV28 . TGTGCCAGCAGGCCTACCCCTACCGGGCCTCAGTACTTC CASRPTPTGPQYF
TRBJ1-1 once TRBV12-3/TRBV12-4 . TGTGCCAGCAGTTTAGCACGGAACACTGAAGTTTTCTTT CASSLARNTEVFF
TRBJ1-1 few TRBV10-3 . TGTGCCATCAGTTCCGGGAGCACTGAAGCTTTCTTT CAISSGSTEAFF
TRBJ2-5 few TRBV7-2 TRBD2 TGTGCCAGCAGCTTTTACGGGACTAGCGACAAAGAGACCCAGTACTTC CASSFYGTSDKETQYF
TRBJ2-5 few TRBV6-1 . TGTGCCAGCAGTGTAAGGAGGGGGGGCCCGGAGACCCAGTACTTC CASSVRRGGPETQYF
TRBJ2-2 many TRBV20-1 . TGCAGTGCTAGAGATTTCGCGGACGGACTCACCGGGGAGCTGTTTTTT CSARDFADGLTGELFF
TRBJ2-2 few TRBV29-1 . TGCAGCGTTGAAGTGGAAAGGGAGGAGGGCACCGGGGAGCTGTTTTTT CSVEVEREEGTGELFF
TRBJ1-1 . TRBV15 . TGTGCCACCAGCGGACATGACAGGCCCGTCAACACTGAAGCTTTCTTT CATSGHDRPVNTEAFF
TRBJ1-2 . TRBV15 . TGTGCCACCAGCAGAGGGATTTTTACAACTCGGACTAACTATGGCTACACCTTC CATSRGIFTTRTNYGYTF